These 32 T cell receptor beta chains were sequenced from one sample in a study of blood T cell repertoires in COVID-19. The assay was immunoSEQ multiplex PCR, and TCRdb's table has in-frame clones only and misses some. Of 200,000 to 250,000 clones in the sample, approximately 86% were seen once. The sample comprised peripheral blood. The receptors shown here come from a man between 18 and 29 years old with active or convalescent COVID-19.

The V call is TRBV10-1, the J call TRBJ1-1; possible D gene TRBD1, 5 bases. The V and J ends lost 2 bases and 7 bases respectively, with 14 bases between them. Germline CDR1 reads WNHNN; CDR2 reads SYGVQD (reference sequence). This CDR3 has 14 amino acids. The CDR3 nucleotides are TGCGCCAGCAGTGAGGGGGCAAGCTACAGTGAAGCTTTCTTT. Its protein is CASSEGASYSEAFF.

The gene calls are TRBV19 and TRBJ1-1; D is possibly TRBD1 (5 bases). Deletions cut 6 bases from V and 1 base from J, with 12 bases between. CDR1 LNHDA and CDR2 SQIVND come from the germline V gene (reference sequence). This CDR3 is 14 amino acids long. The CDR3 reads CASSSWGENTEAFF. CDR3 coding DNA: TGTGCCAGTAGCTCGTGGGGGGAGAACACTGAAGCTTTCTTT.

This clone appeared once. Here the CDR3 DNA reads TGTGCCAGCAGTTACGTGGGCCTGGGCTACACCTTC. Protein: CASSYVGLGYTF. The chain links TRBV6-2 or TRBV6-3 to TRBJ1-2, with D hard to call. V was pared by 2 bases and J by 8 bases, with 9 bases between. Looked up from germline, CDR1 is MNHEY and CDR2 is SVGEGT. This CDR3 is 12 amino acids long.

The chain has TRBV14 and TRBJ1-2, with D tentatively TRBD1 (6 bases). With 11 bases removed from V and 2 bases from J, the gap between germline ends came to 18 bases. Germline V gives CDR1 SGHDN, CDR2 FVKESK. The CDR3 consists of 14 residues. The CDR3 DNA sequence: TGTGCCTGGCGAGGACAGAACACAAACTATGGCTACACCTTC. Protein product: CAWRGQNTNYGYTF.

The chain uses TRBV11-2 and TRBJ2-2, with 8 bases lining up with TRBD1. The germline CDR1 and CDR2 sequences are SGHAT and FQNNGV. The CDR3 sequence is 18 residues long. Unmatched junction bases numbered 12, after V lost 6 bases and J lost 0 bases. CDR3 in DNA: TGTGCCAGCAGTTTTCCAACCAGGGGGCAAGCGAACACCGGGGAGCTGTTTTTT. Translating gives CASSFPTRGQANTGELFF.

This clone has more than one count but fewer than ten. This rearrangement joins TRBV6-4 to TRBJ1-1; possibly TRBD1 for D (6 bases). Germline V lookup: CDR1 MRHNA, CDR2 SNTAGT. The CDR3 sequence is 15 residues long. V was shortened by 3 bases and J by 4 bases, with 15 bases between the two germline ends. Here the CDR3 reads CASSEGAGDVTEAFF. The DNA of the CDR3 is TGTGCCAGCAGTGAGGGGGCAGGGGATGTCACTGAAGCTTTCTTT.

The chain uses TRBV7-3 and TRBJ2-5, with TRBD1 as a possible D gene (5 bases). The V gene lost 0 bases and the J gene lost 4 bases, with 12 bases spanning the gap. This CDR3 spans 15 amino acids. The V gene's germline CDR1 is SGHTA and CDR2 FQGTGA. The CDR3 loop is CASSLTDTRGETQYF. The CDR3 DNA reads TGTGCCAGCAGCTTAACGGACACCCGCGGAGAGACCCAGTACTTC.

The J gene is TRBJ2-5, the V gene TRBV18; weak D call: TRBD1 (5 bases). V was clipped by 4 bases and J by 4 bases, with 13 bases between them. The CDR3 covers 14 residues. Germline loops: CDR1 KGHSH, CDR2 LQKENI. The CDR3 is CASSQGIKGETQYF. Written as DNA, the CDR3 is TGTGCCAGCTCACAGGGGATCAAAGGAGAGACCCAGTACTTC.

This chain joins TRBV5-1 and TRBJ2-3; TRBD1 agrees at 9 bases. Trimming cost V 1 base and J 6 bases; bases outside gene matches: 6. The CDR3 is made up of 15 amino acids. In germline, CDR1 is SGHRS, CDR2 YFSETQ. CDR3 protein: CASSLRGTGMDTQYF. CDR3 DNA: TGCGCCAGCAGCTTGCGCGGGACAGGGATGGATACGCAGTATTTT.

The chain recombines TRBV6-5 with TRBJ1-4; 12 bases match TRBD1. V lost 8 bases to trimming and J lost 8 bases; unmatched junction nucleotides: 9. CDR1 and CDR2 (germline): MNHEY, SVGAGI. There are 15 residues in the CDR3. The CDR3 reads CASRGQGAAGEKLFF. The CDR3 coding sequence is TGTGCCAGCCGGGGACAGGGGGCGGCGGGGGAAAAACTGTTTTTT.

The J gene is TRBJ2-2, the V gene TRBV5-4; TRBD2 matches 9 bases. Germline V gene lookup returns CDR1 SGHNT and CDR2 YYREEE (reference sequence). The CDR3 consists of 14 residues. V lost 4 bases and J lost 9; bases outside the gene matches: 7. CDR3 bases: TGTGCCAGCAGCCCGGGCGGGGGGGTCCGGGAGCTGTTTTTT. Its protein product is CASSPGGGVRELFF. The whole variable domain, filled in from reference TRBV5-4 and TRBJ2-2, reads ETGVTQSPTHLIKTRGQQVTLRCSSQSGHNTVSWYQQALGQGPQFIFQYYREEENGRGNFPPRFSGLQFPNYSSELNVNALELDDSALYLCASSPGGGVRELFFGEGSRLTVL.

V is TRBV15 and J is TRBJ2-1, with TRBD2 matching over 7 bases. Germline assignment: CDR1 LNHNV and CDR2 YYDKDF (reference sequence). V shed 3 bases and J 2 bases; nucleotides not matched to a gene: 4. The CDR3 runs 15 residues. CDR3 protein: CATSRAGLPYNEQFF. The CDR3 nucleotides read TGTGCCACCAGCAGGGCGGGACTACCCTACAATGAGCAGTTCTTC.

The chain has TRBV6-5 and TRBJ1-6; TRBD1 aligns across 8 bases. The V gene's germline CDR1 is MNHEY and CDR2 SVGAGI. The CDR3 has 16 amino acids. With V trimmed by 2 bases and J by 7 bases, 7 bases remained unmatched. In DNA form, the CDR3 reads TGTGCCAGCAGTTACCCTAGACAGGGGCGGAATTCACCCCTCCACTTT. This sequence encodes CASSYPRQGRNSPLHF.

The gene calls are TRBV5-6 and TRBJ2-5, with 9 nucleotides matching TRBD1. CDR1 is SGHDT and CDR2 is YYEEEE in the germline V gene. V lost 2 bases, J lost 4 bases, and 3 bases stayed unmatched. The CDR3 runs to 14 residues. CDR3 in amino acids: CASSFRDRAETQYF. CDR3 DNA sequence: TGTGCCAGCAGCTTCCGGGACAGGGCAGAGACCCAGTACTTC. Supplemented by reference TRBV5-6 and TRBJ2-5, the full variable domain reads DAGVTQSPTHLIKTRGQQVTLRCSPKSGHDTVSWYQQALGQGPQFIFQYYEEEERQRGNFPDRFSGHQFPNYSSELNVNALLLGDSALYLCASSFRDRAETQYFGPGTRLLVL.

CDR3 in amino acids: CASSEQGVGELFF. The DNA of the CDR3 is TGTGCCAGCAGCGAGCAGGGGGTCGGGGAGCTGTTTTTT. The genes are TRBV6-4 and TRBJ2-2; 7 bases are a match to TRBD1. With V trimmed by 6 bases and J by 7 bases, 5 bases remained unmatched. The CDR3 length is 13 residues. CDR1 and CDR2 (germline): MRHNA, SNTAGT.

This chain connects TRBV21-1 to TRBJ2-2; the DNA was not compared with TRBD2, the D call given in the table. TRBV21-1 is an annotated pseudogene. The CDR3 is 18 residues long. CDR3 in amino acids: CASSKGRGSGTNTGELFF. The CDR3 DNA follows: TGTGCCAGCAGCAAAGGGCGCGGTAGCGGGACGAACACCGGGGAGCTGTTTTTT.

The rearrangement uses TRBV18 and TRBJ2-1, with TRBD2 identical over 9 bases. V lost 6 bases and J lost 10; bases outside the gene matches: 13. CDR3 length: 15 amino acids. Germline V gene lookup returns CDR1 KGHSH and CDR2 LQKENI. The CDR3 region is CASSPGAGGVWEQFF. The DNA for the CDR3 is TGTGCCAGCTCCCCCGGAGCGGGAGGCGTATGGGAGCAGTTCTTC.

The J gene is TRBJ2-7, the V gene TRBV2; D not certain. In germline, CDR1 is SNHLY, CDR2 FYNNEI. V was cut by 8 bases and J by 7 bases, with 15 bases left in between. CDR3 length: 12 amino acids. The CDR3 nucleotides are TGTGCCAGCGGAAGAGGATCCCGGGAGCAGTACTTC. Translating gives CASGRGSREQYF.

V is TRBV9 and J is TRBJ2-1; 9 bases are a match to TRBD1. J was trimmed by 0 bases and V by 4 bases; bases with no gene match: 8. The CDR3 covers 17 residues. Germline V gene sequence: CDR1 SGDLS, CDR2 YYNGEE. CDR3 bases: TGTGCCAGCAGCCCGTTTAAGACAGGGGGCTCCTACAATGAGCAGTTCTTC. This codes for CASSPFKTGGSYNEQFF.

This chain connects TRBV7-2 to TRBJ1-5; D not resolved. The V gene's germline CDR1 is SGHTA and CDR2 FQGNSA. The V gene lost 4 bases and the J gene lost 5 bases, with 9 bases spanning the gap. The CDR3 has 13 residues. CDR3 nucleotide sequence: TGTGCCAGCAGCTCAAGACTGGATCAGCCCCAGCATTTT. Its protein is CASSSRLDQPQHF.

The CDR3 DNA reads TGTGCCAGCAGCTTCTACGGGCAGGGGGCATGGCAGCCCCAGCATTTT. This codes for CASSFYGQGAWQPQHF. The chain recombines TRBV7-9 with TRBJ1-5, with 8 nucleotides matching TRBD1. The length of the CDR3 is 16 residues. Germline lookup yields CDR1 SEHNR and CDR2 FQNEAQ (reference sequence). V dropped 3 bases and J dropped 7; count of bases not matched to a gene: 11. The full variable domain, in which reference TRBV7-9 and TRBJ1-5 provide the parts outside the CDR3, is DTGVSQNPRHKITKRGQNVTFRCDPISEHNRLYWYRQTLGQGPEFLTYFQNEAQLEKSRLLSDRFSAERPKGSFSTLEIQRTEQGDSAMYLCASSFYGQGAWQPQHFGDGTRLSIL.

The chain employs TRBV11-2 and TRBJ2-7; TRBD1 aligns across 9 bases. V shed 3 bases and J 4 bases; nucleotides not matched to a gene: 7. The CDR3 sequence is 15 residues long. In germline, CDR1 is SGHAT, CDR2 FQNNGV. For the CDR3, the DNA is TGTGCCAGCAGCTTGGATCCGGGACAGGGATACGAGCAGTACTTC. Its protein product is CASSLDPGQGYEQYF.

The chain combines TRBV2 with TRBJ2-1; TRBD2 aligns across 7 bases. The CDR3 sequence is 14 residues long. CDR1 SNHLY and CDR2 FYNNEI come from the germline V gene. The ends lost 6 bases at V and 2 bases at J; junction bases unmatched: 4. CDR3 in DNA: TGTGCCAGCAGGGGACTAAGCGCCTACAATGAGCAGTTCTTC. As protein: CASRGLSAYNEQFF.

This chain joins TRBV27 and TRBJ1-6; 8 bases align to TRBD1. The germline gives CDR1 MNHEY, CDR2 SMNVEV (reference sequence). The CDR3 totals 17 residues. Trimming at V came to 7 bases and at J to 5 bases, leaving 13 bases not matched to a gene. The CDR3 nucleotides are TGTGCCAGCACCGAATTAACCGGGACAGGAGATAATTCACCCCTCCACTTT. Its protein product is CASTELTGTGDNSPLHF.

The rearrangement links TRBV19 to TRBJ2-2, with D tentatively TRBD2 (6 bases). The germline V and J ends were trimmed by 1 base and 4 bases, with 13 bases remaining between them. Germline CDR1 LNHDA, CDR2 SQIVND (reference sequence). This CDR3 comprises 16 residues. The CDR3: CASSIGGGMGTGELFF. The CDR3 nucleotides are TGTGCCAGTAGTATAGGTGGAGGGATGGGCACCGGGGAGCTGTTTTTT.

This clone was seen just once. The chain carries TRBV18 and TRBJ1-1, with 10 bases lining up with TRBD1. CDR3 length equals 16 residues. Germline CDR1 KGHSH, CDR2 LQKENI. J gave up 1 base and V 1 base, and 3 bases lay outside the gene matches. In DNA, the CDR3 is TGTGCCAGCTCACCACTGGGACAGGGGCAGAACACTGAAGCTTTCTTT. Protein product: CASSPLGQGQNTEAFF.

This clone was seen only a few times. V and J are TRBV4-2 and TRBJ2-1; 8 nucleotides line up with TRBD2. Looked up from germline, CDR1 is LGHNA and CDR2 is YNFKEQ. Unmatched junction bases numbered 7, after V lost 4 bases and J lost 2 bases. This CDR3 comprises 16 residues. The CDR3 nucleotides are TGTGCCAGCAGCCGCGGAGACGGGAGGGCCTACAATGAGCAGTTCTTC. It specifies CASSRGDGRAYNEQFF.

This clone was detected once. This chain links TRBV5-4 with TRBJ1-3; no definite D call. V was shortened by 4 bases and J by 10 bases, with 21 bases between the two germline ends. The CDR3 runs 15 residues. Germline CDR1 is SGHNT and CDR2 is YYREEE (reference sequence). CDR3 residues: CASSKDTREIGTIYF. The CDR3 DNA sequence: TGTGCCAGCAGCAAAGATACAAGGGAGATAGGAACCATATATTTT.

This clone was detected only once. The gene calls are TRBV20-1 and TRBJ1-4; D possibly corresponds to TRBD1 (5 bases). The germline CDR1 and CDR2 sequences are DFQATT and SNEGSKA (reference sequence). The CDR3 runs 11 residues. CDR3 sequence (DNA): TGCGTGAAGGGGTGGGAAGAAAAACTGTTTTTT. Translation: CVKGWEEKLFF.

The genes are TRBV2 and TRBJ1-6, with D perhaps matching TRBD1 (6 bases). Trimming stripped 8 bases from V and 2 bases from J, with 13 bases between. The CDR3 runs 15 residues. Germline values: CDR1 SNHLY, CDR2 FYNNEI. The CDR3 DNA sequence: TGTGCCAGCGCAGAACAGGGACCCTATAATTCACCCCTCCACTTT. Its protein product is CASAEQGPYNSPLHF. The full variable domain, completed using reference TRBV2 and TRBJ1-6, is EPEVTQTPSHQVTQMGQEVILRCVPISNHLYFYWYRQILGQKVEFLVSFYNNEISEKSEIFDDQFSVERPDGSNFTLKIRSTKLEDSAMYFCASAEQGPYNSPLHFGNGTRLTVT.

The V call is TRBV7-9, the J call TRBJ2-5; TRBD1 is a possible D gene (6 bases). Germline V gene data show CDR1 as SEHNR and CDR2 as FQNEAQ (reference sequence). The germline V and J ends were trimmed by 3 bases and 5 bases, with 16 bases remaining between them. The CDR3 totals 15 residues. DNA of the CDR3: TGTGCCAGCAGCTTGGCGACAGGAGCAGGCGAGACCCAGTACTTC. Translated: CASSLATGAGETQYF. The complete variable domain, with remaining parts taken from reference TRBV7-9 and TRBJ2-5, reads DTGVSQNPRHKITKRGQNVTFRCDPISEHNRLYWYRQTLGQGPEFLTYFQNEAQLEKSRLLSDRFSAERPKGSFSTLEIQRTEQGDSAMYLCASSLATGAGETQYFGPGTRLLVL.

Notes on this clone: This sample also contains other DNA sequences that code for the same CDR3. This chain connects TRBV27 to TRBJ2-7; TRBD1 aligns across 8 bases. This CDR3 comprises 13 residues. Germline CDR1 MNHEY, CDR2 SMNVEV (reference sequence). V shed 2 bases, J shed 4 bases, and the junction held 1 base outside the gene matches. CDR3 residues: CASSLQGAYEQYF. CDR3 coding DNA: TGTGCCAGCAGTTTACAGGGGGCTTACGAGCAGTACTTC.